These T cell receptor beta chains were read from a single sample in a study of shared clonotypes between healthy human individuals. Produced via immunoSEQ multiplex PCR; TCRdb's table is partial and in-frame only. The sample lists over 2 million clones; about nine tenths were seen once. What was sequenced was naive CD4+ T cells from PBMCs. Receptors were obtained from a man younger than 30 in good health. Some clones in this sample may be carry-over from other donors' samples. Each CDR3 is given with its conserved first and last residue. D genes are given only for firm matches. A clone size is listed for some rows: how often the clone was seen (once, few, many), or a class if it is expanded.

cdr3_length | j_call | d_call | clone_size | v_call | cdr3_aa | cdr3_nt
16 | TRBJ2-7 | TRBD2 | - | TRBV7-7 | CASSPLGASGLYEQYF | TGTGCCAGCAGCCCCCTGGGCGCTAGCGGGTTGTACGAGCAGTACTTC
12 | TRBJ2-1 | - | - | TRBV5-4 | CASSLEGNEQFF | TGTGCCAGCAGCTTGGAGGGTAACGAGCAGTTCTTC
16 | TRBJ1-4 | TRBD1 | - | TRBV28 | CASSSPPTGLNEKLFF | TGTGCCAGCAGTTCCCCCCCGACAGGGTTAAATGAAAAACTGTTTTTT
15 | TRBJ1-1 | - | - | TRBV28 | CASSLSGAGNTEAFF | TGTGCCAGCAGTTTATCGGGGGCGGGAAACACTGAAGCTTTCTTT
12 | TRBJ1-1 | - | - | TRBV29-1 | CSVGSGNTEAFF | TGCAGCGTTGGGTCAGGGAACACTGAAGCTTTCTTT
13 | TRBJ2-3 | - | once | TRBV5-6 | CASSLPATDTQYF | TGTGCCAGCAGCTTGCCCGCAACGGATACGCAGTATTTT
11 | TRBJ2-1 | - | - | TRBV6-5 | CASWSGGEQFF | TGTGCCAGCTGGAGCGGAGGTGAGCAGTTCTTC
15 | TRBJ2-1 | TRBD2 | - | TRBV6-5 | CASSQYSGRMYEQFF | TGTGCCAGCAGTCAATATAGCGGGAGAATGTATGAGCAGTTCTTC
15 | TRBJ1-4 | - | - | TRBV30 | CAWRLAGARTEKLFF | TGTGCCTGGAGGCTCGCGGGGGCGCGTACTGAAAAACTGTTTTTT
14 | TRBJ2-3 | TRBD1 | - | TRBV5-1 | CARLGQRPGDTQYF | TGCGCCAGGTTGGGACAGCGGCCGGGCGATACGCAGTATTTT
15 | TRBJ2-7 | TRBD2 | - | TRBV5-1 | CASSHRDYETYEQYF | TGCGCCAGCAGCCACCGGGACTACGAAACCTACGAGCAGTACTTC
14 | TRBJ2-7 | - | - | TRBV28 | CASSSRAESYEQYF | TGTGCCAGCAGTTCGCGAGCGGAGTCCTACGAGCAGTACTTC
15 | TRBJ2-7 | - | - | TRBV5-1 | CASSLAAGAGYEQYF | TGCGCCAGCAGCTTGGCCGCGGGGGCCGGCTACGAGCAGTACTTC
15 | TRBJ1-3 | TRBD1 | - | TRBV2 | CASRGGGLNGNTIYF | TGTGCCAGCAGAGGGGGCGGGTTAAACGGAAACACCATATATTTT
13 | TRBJ2-5 | TRBD1 | - | TRBV2 | CASSYRGGETQYF | TGTGCCAGCAGTTACAGGGGCGGAGAGACCCAGTACTTC
15 | TRBJ2-3 | - | - | TRBV5-4 | CASSFGTFRGDTQYF | TGTGCCAGCAGCTTTGGGACATTTCGGGGAGATACGCAGTATTTT
11 | TRBJ2-1 | - | - | TRBV28 | CASSRAREQFF | TGTGCCAGCAGTCGAGCACGTGAGCAGTTCTTC
14 | TRBJ2-3 | - | - | TRBV4-1 | CASSQDPRTDTQYF | TGCGCCAGCAGCCAAGACCCTCGCACAGATACGCAGTATTTT
11 | TRBJ1-2 | - | - | TRBV29-1 | CSVGQEYGYTF | TGCAGCGTTGGCCAGGAATATGGCTACACCTTC
14 | TRBJ1-2 | - | - | TRBV11-2 | CASKSTRDGYGYTF | TGTGCCAGCAAGTCAACCCGGGACGGCTATGGCTACACCTTC
14 | TRBJ2-7 | - | - | TRBV2 | CASSETGPPYEQYF | TGTGCCAGCAGTGAAACAGGTCCACCCTACGAGCAGTACTTC
14 | TRBJ2-1 | - | - | TRBV25-1 | CASSASEPYNEQFF | TGTGCCAGCAGTGCTTCGGAACCCTACAATGAGCAGTTCTTC